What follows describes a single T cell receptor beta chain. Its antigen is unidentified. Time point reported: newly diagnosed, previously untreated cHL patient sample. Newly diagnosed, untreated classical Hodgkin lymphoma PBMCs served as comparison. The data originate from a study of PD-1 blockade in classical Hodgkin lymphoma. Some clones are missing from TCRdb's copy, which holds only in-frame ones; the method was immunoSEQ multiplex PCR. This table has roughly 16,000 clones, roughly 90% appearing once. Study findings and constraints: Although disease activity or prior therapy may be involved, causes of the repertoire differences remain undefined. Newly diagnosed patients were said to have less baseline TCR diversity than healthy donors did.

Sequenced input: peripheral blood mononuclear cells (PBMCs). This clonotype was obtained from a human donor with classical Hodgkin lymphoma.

In DNA, the CDR3 is TGTGCCAGCAGTCTCCGGGACAACTCCTACGAGCAGTACTTC. Translating gives CASSLRDNSYEQYF. V gene TRBV27 combines with J gene TRBJ2-7, with D tentatively TRBD1 (6 bases). The CDR3 runs 14 residues. Per germline, CDR1 MNHEY and CDR2 SMNVEV (reference sequence). The V gene lost 5 bases and the J gene lost 0 bases, with 11 bases spanning the gap.